The subject of this entry is one T cell receptor beta chain. Its target antigen remains unknown. No qualities accompany the bases; no much larger clone lies one base away. TCRbeta CDR3 regions were amplified from genomic DNA by means of the immunoSEQ Assay, a bias-controlled multiplex PCR. The paper's processing steps were these. Nucleated cell counts per sample were estimated from amplification of reference gene primers within the assay. To quantify the absolute abundance of each unique TCRbeta CDR3 rearrangement, sequence reads were collapsed and filtered. For each sample, productive Simpson clonality was calculated by taking the square root of Simpson's diversity index across productive rearrangements. This immuneACCESS table, as held by TCRdb, lists in-frame sequences with V and J called but not all clones. Of the missing ones, under half trace to an unresolved V gene in checked studies; the others have no known cause. V, J and clone size reflect that table, while D and trimming were determined from the DNA. A total of about 140,000 clones appear in this sample, just under 80% of them only once. The ten largest make up about 2% of the sample.

This record belongs to a study of blood T cell repertoires in COVID-19 (dated by TCRdb to the early 2020s). Notes on the research overall: Samples from collaborators originated in the United States, Italy and Spain and spanned both the acute and convalescent phases of COVID-19. Subjects who had been exposed to COVID-19, were actively infected with it, or had recovered from it provided the deeply sampled blood TCRbeta repertoires that made up the dataset. HLA class I and class II types, where available, came from metadata supplied by the sample provider rather than from assay-based typing. The prospective study material was composed of cDNA or gDNA derived from T cells, B-cell-depleted T cells, or PBMCs. A de-identified subject ID, COVID-19 status, age in years and sex were almost always included in the sample metadata. Samples came from the ongoing ImmuneRACE study (first 160 participants) plus 1,254 subjects from 6 global collaborators. The repertoires were released in a freely available public database intended as a resource for research on the immune response to SARS-CoV-2. Overall study outcomes, separate from this receptor: Clinical and demographic metadata were provided uncurated, with the amount varying by source and participant.

The junction carries 15 bases between V and J, which are trimmed by 5 bases and 4 bases respectively. The germline V gene (reference sequence) yields MNHEY for CDR1 and SMNVEV for CDR2. Taken from cysteine to phenylalanine, the CDR3 has 15 residues. Only CDR3 DNA remains: 45 bases, in frame from the first base. Collaborating institutions collected whole blood in K2EDTA tubes following their own protocols. For TCRbeta analysis, collaborators shipped samples in one of three forms: frozen whole blood, isolated PBMCs, or DNA extracted from either of those sample types. The origin of this receptor is a woman in her fifties or sixties with acute or convalescent COVID-19. Sequenced sample: peripheral blood. The receptor chain draws on TRBV27 and TRBJ2-1, and possibly TRBD2, on 5 matching bases. This receptor carries the CDR3 CASSRPGIRYNEQFF. The DNA sequence is given as TGTGCCAGCAGTCGACCGGGAATTCGGTACAATGAGCAGTTCTTC.